Shown below are 31 T cell receptor beta chains from a single sample sequenced in a study of blood T cell repertoires in COVID-19. This table comes from immunoSEQ multiplex PCR, and its TCRdb copy is limited to in-frame clones, with some not included. The table has about 42,000 clones, about 70% seen once; the top ten hold approximately 9%. The sequenced material came from peripheral blood. The source is a man aged 65 to 85 with active or convalescent COVID-19.

This chain joins TRBV2 and TRBJ2-5; D gene unclear. The V end was cut by 10 bases, the J end by 5 bases, with 11 bases between. This CDR3 has 11 amino acids. Germline loops: CDR1 SNHLY, CDR2 FYNNEI. The DNA of the CDR3 is TGTGCCAACAATTTGGCCGAGACCCAGTACTTC. The encoded protein is CANNLAETQYF.

The rearrangement joins TRBV7-8 to TRBJ1-6; D ambiguous. The CDR3 is made up of 18 amino acids. Germline V gene data show CDR1 as SGHVS and CDR2 as FQNEAQ. Trimming took 1 base from V and 0 from J, leaving 13 bases between them. The CDR3 DNA reads as TGTGCCAGCAGCTTAGGGGCAGACGCCGTCTCCTATAATTCACCCCTCCACTTT. Its protein is CASSLGADAVSYNSPLHF.

CDR3 DNA: TGCGCCAGCAGCTTGTCCGGACAGCCGATCCAAGAGACCCAGTACTTC. Residues: CASSLSGQPIQETQYF. This chain links TRBV5-1 with TRBJ2-5; D might be TRBD1 (6 bases). Trimming took off 1 base at V and 1 base at J, with 14 bases between the two ends. Germline CDR1 and CDR2: SGHRS and YFSETQ. The CDR3 covers 16 residues.

This chain connects TRBV7-2 to TRBJ1-2; D ambiguous. CDR1 and CDR2 from the germline V gene are SGHTA and FQGNSA. This CDR3 is 14 amino acids long. The V end lost 1 base, the J end lost 5 bases, and 11 bases lay between the germline ends. CDR3: CASSLGTDFYGYTF. The CDR3 nucleotides are TGTGCCAGCAGCTTAGGTACGGACTTTTATGGCTACACCTTC.

In its sample, this clone was seen a few times. The V call is TRBV11-2, the J call TRBJ1-2; D is unresolved. V lost 5 bases, J lost 7 bases, and 14 bases lay in between. Germline V lookup: CDR1 SGHAT, CDR2 FQNNGV. This CDR3 comprises 13 residues. CDR3 nucleotides: TGTGCCAGCAGCCGCTCCGGGGATGGTGGCTACACCTTC. This sequence encodes CASSRSGDGGYTF.

The chain has TRBV5-1 and TRBJ1-6; no firm D call. The CDR3 contains 13 residues. CDR1 SGHRS and CDR2 YFSETQ come from the germline V gene. Trimming stripped 2 bases from V and 14 bases from J, with 14 bases between. The CDR3 spells CASSFQTSTTLHF. DNA of the CDR3: TGCGCCAGCAGCTTCCAGACAAGCACCACCCTCCACTTT.

This sequence joins TRBV7-9 and TRBJ1-4; unclear D gene. This CDR3 region has 14 residues. Germline assignment: CDR1 SEHNR and CDR2 FQNEAQ (reference sequence). V lost 6 bases and J lost 7, with 15 bases in between. In nucleotides, the CDR3 is TGTGCCAGCAGTTTATCCGGACGGGGTGAAAAACTGTTTTTT. Its protein is CASSLSGRGEKLFF. The entire variable domain, with the rest obtained from reference TRBV7-9 and TRBJ1-4, is as follows: DTGVSQNPRHKITKRGQNVTFRCDPISEHNRLYWYRQTLGQGPEFLTYFQNEAQLEKSRLLSDRFSAERPKGSFSTLEIQRTEQGDSAMYLCASSLSGRGEKLFFGSGTQLSVL.

The rearrangement uses TRBV6-5 and TRBJ1-5; D perhaps matches TRBD1 (6 bases). Germline V gene lookup returns CDR1 MNHEY and CDR2 SVGAGI. The CDR3 totals 14 residues. V was trimmed by 6 bases and J by 5 bases, leaving 14 bases between them. CDR3 amino acids: CASRARGGHQPQHF. The CDR3 coding sequence is TGTGCCAGCAGGGCTCGGGGGGGCCATCAGCCCCAGCATTTT.

The gene calls are TRBV11-1 and TRBJ2-3; 8 nucleotides line up with TRBD1. Germline CDR1 SGHAT, CDR2 FQDESV (reference sequence). The CDR3 runs 14 residues. The V segment lost 5 bases and the J segment 4 bases; nucleotides outside the gene matches: 5. The CDR3 sequence is CASSAAGGSDTQYF. The DNA of the CDR3 is TGTGCCAGCAGCGCGGCAGGGGGCTCAGATACGCAGTATTTT. The variable domain in full, with the rest retrieved from reference TRBV11-1 and TRBJ2-3, is EAEVAQSPRYKITEKSQAVAFWCDPISGHATLYWYRQILGQGPELLVQFQDESVVDDSQLPKDRFSAERLKGVDSTLKIQPAELGDSAMYLCASSAAGGSDTQYFGPGTRLTVL.

The V and J genes are TRBV11-3 and TRBJ2-2; 11 bases line up with TRBD2. After removal of 2 bases from V and 4 bases from J, the junction contained 6 bases not matched to a gene. The CDR3 loop spans 17 amino acids. Germline V gene data show CDR1 as SGHNT and CDR2 as YENEEA. CDR3 coding DNA: TGTGCCAGCAGCTTATTACTAGCGGGGGACGCCACCGGGGAGCTGTTTTTT. It translates to CASSLLLAGDATGELFF.

This clone rates as medium-sized. This chain uses TRBV4-1 with TRBJ2-5; 9 nucleotides match TRBD1. Losses at the gene ends were 3 bases for V and 4 bases for J; bases not matched to a gene: 6. Germline loops: CDR1 MGHRA, CDR2 YSYEKL. This CDR3 has 15 residues. CDR3 sequence: CASSQRDRARETQYF. The CDR3 bases are TGCGCCAGCAGCCAGCGGGACAGGGCTAGAGAGACCCAGTACTTC.

V usage is TRBV6-6 and J usage is TRBJ1-1; no clear D. V lost 4 bases, J lost 1 base, and 10 bases lay in between. CDR3 length: 14 amino acids. Per germline, CDR1 MNHNY and CDR2 SVGAGI (reference sequence). Here the CDR3 DNA reads TGTGCCAGCAGTTTGGGCGATGGGAACACTGAAGCTTTCTTT. It translates to CASSLGDGNTEAFF.

V usage is TRBV10-3 and J usage is TRBJ2-3; possibly TRBD2 for D (6 bases). The CDR3 consists of 12 residues. The V and J ends lost 2 bases and 10 bases respectively, with 10 bases between them. CDR1 is ENHRY and CDR2 is SYGVKD in the germline V gene. DNA of the CDR3: TGTGCCATCAGTGAGGGAGAGCGGGCGCAGTATTTT. Translating it yields CAISEGERAQYF.

This clone has only a few counts. The chain couples TRBV5-1 to TRBJ1-3, with D possibly being TRBD1 (5 bases). This CDR3 comprises 15 residues. With 0 bases removed from V and 0 bases from J, the gap between germline ends came to 7 bases. Germline CDR1 reads SGHRS; CDR2 reads YFSETQ. The DNA for the CDR3 is TGCGCCAGCAGCTTGGGGAGGGGCTCTGGAAACACCATATATTTT. Protein product: CASSLGRGSGNTIYF.

The chain combines TRBV29-1 with TRBJ2-7; unclear D gene. The germline gives CDR1 SQVTM, CDR2 ANQGSEA. The V and J ends lost 4 bases and 1 base respectively, with 11 bases between them. This CDR3 comprises 13 residues. The DNA for the CDR3 is TGCAGCGTTGTGGGCCAGAATTCCTACGAGCAGTACTTC. This encodes CSVVGQNSYEQYF.

This clone has only a few counts. This rearrangement joins TRBV2 to TRBJ2-3; the match to TRBD1 covers 10 bases. The V segment lost 6 bases and the J segment 1 base; nucleotides outside the gene matches: 7. Germline V gives CDR1 SNHLY, CDR2 FYNNEI. This CDR3 spans 16 amino acids. The CDR3, as DNA: TGTGCCAGCAGGGGAATCGACAGGGGGCGCACAGATACGCAGTATTTT. Its translation is CASRGIDRGRTDTQYF.

The chain combines TRBV28 with TRBJ2-3, with D tentatively TRBD1 (5 bases). Deletions cut 7 bases from V and 4 bases from J, with 9 bases between. CDR3 length equals 12 residues. From germline, CDR1 is MDHEN and CDR2 SYDVKM. Written as DNA, the CDR3 is TGTGCCAGCAAAGGGGCCCCAGATACGCAGTATTTT. Its protein is CASKGAPDTQYF.

V gene TRBV11-2 combines with J gene TRBJ2-1, with TRBD2 matching 8 bases. This CDR3 spans 13 amino acids. Unmatched junction bases numbered 6, after V lost 5 bases and J lost 9 bases. Germline CDR1 SGHAT, CDR2 FQNNGV. CDR3: CASSAGTSLEQFF. For the CDR3, the DNA is TGTGCCAGCAGCGCGGGGACTAGTCTTGAGCAGTTCTTC.

This clone has only a few counts. The chain joins TRBV28 to TRBJ1-5; D is possibly TRBD1 (5 bases). This CDR3 is built from 14 residues. CDR1 is MDHEN, CDR2 SYDVKM, per germline. V was pared by 8 bases and J by 3 bases, with 14 bases between. The CDR3 here is CASGVVQDNQPQHF. The CDR3 DNA sequence: TGTGCCAGCGGTGTCGTACAGGACAATCAGCCCCAGCATTTT.

The J gene is TRBJ1-1, the V gene TRBV10-2; TRBD1 is a possible D gene (5 bases). Trimming pared 2 bases from V and 4 bases from J, leaving 11 bases between. The CDR3 covers 14 residues. Germline assignment: CDR1 WSHSY and CDR2 SAAADI. This chain's CDR3 is CASSEQGLSTEAFF. The CDR3 DNA reads TGCGCCAGCAGTGAGCAGGGTCTAAGCACTGAAGCTTTCTTT.

This clone is a singleton in its sample. The rearrangement uses TRBV3-1 (or the pseudogene TRBV3-2) and TRBJ1-6; D is unresolved. Germline-derived CDR1 and CDR2 are LGHDT and YNNKEL (reference sequence). V lost 2 bases, J lost 0 bases, and 5 bases lay in between. The CDR3 has 15 residues. Here the CDR3 reads CASSQSSSYNSPLHF. The CDR3 coding sequence is TGTGCCAGCAGCCAATCTAGCTCCTATAATTCACCCCTCCACTTT.

The chain employs TRBV4-1 and TRBJ2-5, with a possible D match to TRBD1 (5 bases). Germline CDR1 is MGHRA and CDR2 is YSYEKL. The CDR3 totals 13 residues. V gave up 3 bases and J gave up 9 bases, with 14 bases separating them. This CDR3 is CASSQETDYSQYF. DNA for the CDR3: TGCGCCAGCAGCCAGGAGACAGATTACTCCCAGTACTTC.

The chain combines TRBV5-4 with TRBJ1-2; possibly TRBD1 for D (6 bases). The germline V gene has CDR1 SGHNT and CDR2 YYREEE (reference sequence). Trimming cost V 2 bases and J 5 bases, with 13 bases left between them. This CDR3 is 14 amino acids long. The CDR3 here is CASSFGGAEYGYTF. The CDR3 DNA sequence: TGTGCCAGCAGCTTTGGGGGGGCAGAATATGGCTACACCTTC.

The chain uses TRBV12-3 or TRBV12-4 and TRBJ2-5; D remains unclear. V was trimmed by 3 bases and J by 5 bases, leaving 10 bases between them. CDR3 size: 13 residues. The DNA for the CDR3 is TGTGCCAGCAGTTTTAGACTTATGGAGACCCAGTACTTC. It translates to CASSFRLMETQYF.

The chain recombines TRBV9 with TRBJ2-2, with 12 nucleotides matching TRBD2. Trimming cost V 4 bases and J 5 bases; bases outside gene matches: 3. Germline V CDR1 and CDR2: SGDLS, YYNGEE. This CDR3 has 15 amino acids. CDR3 nucleotide sequence: TGTGCCAGCAGCACCGGACTAGCGGGGACCGGGGAGCTGTTTTTT. Its protein product is CASSTGLAGTGELFF.

The genes are TRBV7-2 and TRBJ2-7; the match to TRBD2 covers 11 bases. Germline loops: CDR1 SGHTA, CDR2 FQGNSA. V lost 1 base to trimming and J lost 3 bases; unmatched junction nucleotides: 2. CDR3 length equals 15 residues. Here the CDR3 DNA reads TGTGCCAGCAGCTTAGTAGCGGGGGGGGACTACGAGCAGTACTTC. Its protein product is CASSLVAGGDYEQYF.

This rearrangement joins TRBV9 to TRBJ2-5; a possible D gene is TRBD1 (6 bases). This CDR3 is 15 amino acids long. V was clipped by 5 bases and J by 2 bases, with 16 bases between them. Germline CDR1 SGDLS, CDR2 YYNGEE. The CDR3 sequence: CASSTGLGVQETQYF. In nucleotides, the CDR3 is TGTGCCAGCAGTACAGGGCTAGGGGTTCAAGAGACCCAGTACTTC.

The chain recombines TRBV7-8 with TRBJ2-2; 7 positions match TRBD2. CDR3 length equals 19 residues. Trimming took 0 bases from V and 1 from J; bases not matched to a gene: 11. CDR1 SGHVS and CDR2 FQNEAQ come from the germline V gene. This chain's CDR3 is CASSLAAGTRIQNTGELFF. In nucleotides, the CDR3 is TGTGCCAGCAGCTTAGCAGCGGGGACCAGAATTCAGAACACCGGGGAGCTGTTTTTT.

The chain carries TRBV7-9 and TRBJ1-1; the D is unclear. The CDR3 contains 15 residues. The V gene lost 5 bases and the J gene lost 3 bases, with 16 bases spanning the gap. CDR1 SEHNR and CDR2 FQNEAQ come from the germline V gene (reference sequence). The chain's CDR3 is CASSPGGAPDTEAFF. CDR3 in DNA: TGTGCCAGCAGCCCGGGAGGCGCCCCGGACACTGAAGCTTTCTTT.

Only a few counts were recorded for this clone. J is TRBJ2-7 and V is TRBV19, with D possibly being TRBD1 (6 bases). Germline assignment: CDR1 LNHDA and CDR2 SQIVND (reference sequence). V lost 4 bases and J lost 5, with 12 bases in between. The CDR3 is 13 amino acids. The CDR3 reads CASSRGRVDEQYF. CDR3 DNA sequence: TGTGCCAGTAGTAGGGGGCGCGTCGACGAGCAGTACTTC.

The chain links TRBV18 to TRBJ1-1; D is possibly TRBD1 (6 bases). Trimming cost V 1 base and J 5 bases, with 11 bases left between them. The CDR3 extends over 14 amino acids. In germline, CDR1 is KGHSH, CDR2 LQKENI. The CDR3 region is CASSPRAGDTEAFF. Here the CDR3 DNA reads TGTGCCAGCTCACCACGGGCAGGGGATACTGAAGCTTTCTTT.